Below, 5 T cell receptor beta chains from the same sample are listed, as sequenced in a study of regulatory T cells in long-lasting Graves disease. Described time point: newly diagnosed GD, antithyroid drugs for less than 3 months. From PBMCs, RNA was extracted and then used to make the TCR library. Investigators prepared the TCR beta libraries by applying iRepertoire HTBI primers and Arm-PCR of CDR3 regions. TCRdb fed the multiplex PCR reads into MiXCR, producing one record per CDR3 protein. This table has 300,000 to 450,000 distinct CDR3 sequences, 15% to 19% appearing once. The source was peripheral blood mononuclear cells (PBMCs), collected at new diagnosis, from a patient treated with antithyroid drugs. All receptors come from a female donor with Graves disease.

In its sample, this clonotype was seen many times. J is TRBJ1-3 and V is TRBV5-1; TRBD1 agrees at 9 bases. V lost 8 bases, J lost 3 bases, and 6 bases stayed unmatched. Germline lookup yields CDR1 SGHRS and CDR2 YFSETQ. The CDR3 length is 14 residues. For the CDR3, the DNA is TGCGCCAGTCGACAGGGGGTTAGTGGAAACACCATATATTTT. It yields the protein CASRQGVSGNTIYF.

This clonotype was counted many times. This chain links TRBV4-1 with TRBJ2-7; D is tentatively TRBD1 or TRBD2 (6 bases each). The germline CDR1 and CDR2 sequences are MGHRA and YSYEKL. This CDR3 comprises 16 residues. Trimming took 3 bases from V and 3 from J, leaving 18 bases between them. The chain's CDR3 is CASSQGGGRANYEQYF. CDR3 DNA: TGCGCCAGCAGCCAGGGGGGCGGGCGGGCCAACTACGAGCAGTACTTC.

Ten or more counts support this clonotype. The rearrangement uses TRBV27 and TRBJ2-1, with 14 bases that match TRBD2. The CDR3 totals 18 residues. CDR1 is MNHEY and CDR2 is SMNVEV in the germline V gene (reference sequence). Trimming removed 7 bases from V and 6 bases from J; junction bases left unmatched: 14. The CDR3 bases are TGTGCCAGCACCAAAATACGACGGGGGACTAGCGGGAGCAATGAGCAGTTCTTC. Its protein product is CASTKIRRGTSGSNEQFF.

The chain is built from TRBV12-3 or TRBV12-4 and TRBJ2-2; TRBD2 matches at 8 bases. After removal of 6 bases from V and 6 bases from J, the junction contained 6 bases not matched to a gene. This CDR3 is 14 amino acids long. In DNA form, the CDR3 reads TGTGCCAGCAGGAGCGGGAGACGGGCCGGGGAGCTGTTTTTT. It encodes CASRSGRRAGELFF.

This clonotype was recorded at least ten times. The chain carries TRBV3-1 and TRBJ2-7; 10 positions agree with TRBD2. The germline V gene has CDR1 LGHDT and CDR2 YNNKEL (reference sequence). The J segment lost 1 base and the V segment lost 4 bases, leaving 7 bases of the junction unmatched. The CDR3 is 16 residues long. Here the CDR3 DNA reads TGTGCCAGCAGCCCAAGGGGTAGCGGGAGGTCCTACGAGCAGTACTTC. Translation gives CASSPRGSGRSYEQYF.